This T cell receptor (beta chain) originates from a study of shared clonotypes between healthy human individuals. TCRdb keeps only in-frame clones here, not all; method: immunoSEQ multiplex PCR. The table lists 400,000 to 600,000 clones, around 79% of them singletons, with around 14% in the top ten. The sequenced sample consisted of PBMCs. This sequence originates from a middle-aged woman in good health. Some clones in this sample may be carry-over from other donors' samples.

CDR3 sequence reads: CASSPNRVIEQFF. CDR3 nucleotide sequence: TGTGCCAGCAGCCCCAACAGGGTAATAGAGCAGTTCTTC. V gene TRBV27 combines with J gene TRBJ2-1; D perhaps matches TRBD1 (6 bases). V dropped 6 bases and J dropped 10 bases, with 16 bases sitting between them. Germline values: CDR1 MNHEY, CDR2 SMNVEV (reference sequence). The CDR3 is 13 residues long.